The next 20 T cell receptor beta chains were all read from a single sample in a study of regulatory T cells in long-lasting Graves disease. TCR beta libraries were built with iRepertoire HTBI primers and Arm-PCR of CDR3 regions. TCRdb re-derived calls from the multiplex PCR reads in MiXCR, one entry per CDR3 protein. The data hold 400,000 to 500,000 distinct CDR3 sequences, with about 16% observed a single time. The time point was: newly diagnosed GD, antithyroid drugs for less than 3 months. The authors made the TCR library using RNA they extracted from PBMCs. These data are also associated with another study on T cells in Graves' hyperthyroidism and ophthalmopathy.

The starting material was peripheral blood mononuclear cells (PBMCs), obtained at new diagnosis, from a patient treated with antithyroid drugs. These receptor sequences come from a woman younger than 35 with Graves disease.

This clonotype was found many times. This chain uses TRBV18 with TRBJ2-1; weak D call: TRBD2 (6 bases). The V and J ends lost 3 bases and 5 bases respectively, with 14 bases between them. CDR1 KGHSH and CDR2 LQKENI come from the germline V gene. This CDR3 is built from 15 residues. CDR3 nucleotides: TGTGCCAGCTCACCGCCGGGACTCACTAACAATGAGCAGTTCTTC. Its protein product is CASSPPGLTNNEQFF.

This clonotype has a count of ten or more. The chain is built from TRBV2 and TRBJ1-6, with TRBD1 as a possible D gene (6 bases). The germline gives CDR1 SNHLY, CDR2 FYNNEI. V lost 6 bases to trimming and J lost 4 bases, with 7 bases between them. There are 13 residues in the CDR3. This CDR3 reads CASSGQYNSPLHF. CDR3 sequence (DNA): TGTGCCAGCAGCGGACAGTATAATTCACCCCTCCACTTT.

Only one count was recorded for this clonotype. Just one base apart from a much larger clone, this may be a read error. The gene calls are TRBV18 and TRBJ2-1; a possible D gene is TRBD2 (5 bases). This CDR3 region has 14 residues. The V gene's germline CDR1 is KGHSH and CDR2 LQKENI. CDR3: CASSPQPGLNGQFF. The CDR3 DNA follows: TGTGCCAGCTCACCACAGCCGGGGTTGAATGGGCAGTTCTTC.

This clonotype came up many times. The V and J genes are TRBV2 and TRBJ2-1; D may be TRBD1 (5 bases). CDR3 size: 15 residues. V lost 7 bases to trimming and J lost 0 bases, with 13 bases between them. Germline CDR1 reads SNHLY; CDR2 reads FYNNEI. CDR3 nucleotides: TGTGCCAGCAAGAAGACAGAACTCTCCTACAATGAGCAGTTCTTC. Protein: CASKKTELSYNEQFF.

Turning to this clonotype: The junction does not match germline at one end; this may be a read error. This chain uses TRBV30 with TRBJ2-3; D may be TRBD2 (5 bases). Germline loops: CDR1 GTSNPN, CDR2 SVGIG (reference sequence). The CDR3 covers 13 residues. In nucleotides, the CDR3 is TGTGGCTGGAGACACGGGGAAGAAGATACGCAGTATTTT. Translated: CGWRHGEEDTQYF. The full variable domain, rest sourced from reference TRBV30 and TRBJ2-3, is SQTIHQWPATLVQPVGSPLSLECTVEGTSNPNLYWYRQAAGRGLQLLFYSVGIGQISSEVPQNLSASRPQDRQFILSSKKLLLSDSGFYLCGWRHGEEDTQYFGPGTRLTVL.

This sequence joins TRBV12-3 or TRBV12-4 and TRBJ1-1, with TRBD1 as a possible D gene (6 bases). The CDR3 sequence is 14 residues long. V was cut by 2 bases and J by 4 bases, with 11 bases left in between. As DNA, the CDR3 is TGTGCCAGCAGTTTACGGGGGGCGAGCACTGAAGCTTTCTTT. As protein: CASSLRGASTEAFF.

This clonotype has at least ten counts. The V gene is TRBV24-1, the J gene TRBJ2-7, with 8 bases matching TRBD1. This CDR3 is 15 amino acids long. Germline V lookup: CDR1 KGHDR, CDR2 SFDVKD. Trimming removed 5 bases from V and 3 bases from J; junction bases left unmatched: 8. CDR3 region: CATSAGQGIFYEQYF. DNA of the CDR3: TGTGCCACCAGTGCTGGACAGGGTATCTTCTACGAGCAGTACTTC.

This clonotype has a handful of counts. V usage is TRBV11-2 and J usage is TRBJ2-5; 14 nucleotides align to TRBD2. Losses at the gene ends were 5 bases for V and 4 bases for J; bases not matched to a gene: 9. Germline V CDR1 and CDR2: SGHAT, FQNNGV. This CDR3 is 17 amino acids long. The CDR3 reads CASSPGTSGSLVETQYF. CDR3 nucleotide sequence: TGTGCCAGCAGCCCCGGGACTAGCGGGAGTCTGGTAGAGACCCAGTACTTC. The variable domain in full, completed from reference TRBV11-2 and TRBJ2-5, reads EAGVAQSPRYKIIEKRQSVAFWCNPISGHATLYWYQQILGQGPKLLIQFQNNGVVDDSQLPKDRFSAERLKGVDSTLKIQPAKLEDSAVYLCASSPGTSGSLVETQYFGPGTRLLVL.

This clonotype was recorded at least ten times. This sequence joins TRBV28 and TRBJ2-7; D is possibly TRBD1 (5 bases). Between the trimmed V and J ends, which lost 5 bases and 6 bases, there was a span of 17 bases. The germline V gene encodes CDR1 MDHEN and CDR2 SYDVKM. This CDR3 spans 14 amino acids. The CDR3 bases are TGTGCCAGCAGTACTACGAGACAGTTGTCCGAGCAGTACTTC. Its protein product is CASSTTRQLSEQYF.

A few counts support this clonotype. The chain has TRBV7-6 and TRBJ2-2; TRBD2 matches 13 bases. From germline, CDR1 is SGHVS and CDR2 FNYEAQ. The CDR3 contains 15 residues. The trim removed 9 bases at V and 4 bases at J, leaving 5 bases unmatched. CDR3 region: CASKRTSGSTGELFF. CDR3 DNA: TGTGCCAGTAAGAGGACTAGCGGGAGCACCGGGGAGCTGTTTTTT. The variable domain in full, completed from reference TRBV7-6 and TRBJ2-2, reads GAGVSQSPRYKVTKRGQDVALRCDPISGHVSLYWYRQALGQGPEFLTYFNYEAQQDKSGLPNDRFSAERPEGSISTLTIQRTEQRDSAMYRCASKRTSGSTGELFFGEGSRLTVL.

This clonotype was counted between two and nine times. V is TRBV27 and J is TRBJ1-1; a possible D gene is TRBD1 (6 bases). Trimming took 5 bases from V and 4 from J, leaving 17 bases between them. The CDR3 contains 15 residues. CDR1 is MNHEY, CDR2 SMNVEV, per germline (reference sequence). CDR3 nucleotide sequence: TGTGCCAGCAGTGAACGTCCTACAGGGTTCACTGAAGCTTTCTTT. It translates to CASSERPTGFTEAFF.

This clonotype was recorded at least ten times. This sequence joins TRBV30 and TRBJ1-2; D is unresolved. Germline V gives CDR1 GTSNPN, CDR2 SVGIG (reference sequence). The V gene lost 3 bases and the J gene lost 8 bases, with 13 bases spanning the gap. The CDR3 is 12 amino acids. CDR3 amino acids: CAWSPSLGGYTF. CDR3 sequence (DNA): TGTGCCTGGAGCCCGAGTTTGGGCGGCTACACCTTC.

This clonotype was recorded at least ten times. A read error may produce the germline difference seen at one junction end. The chain carries TRBV7-9 and TRBJ1-2, with 10 bases identical to TRBD1. CDR3 size: 17 residues. The germline CDR1 and CDR2 sequences are SEHNR and FQNEAQ (reference sequence). DNA of the CDR3: TGCGCCAGCAGCTTACCCGGGACAGGGGCAGCTAACTATGGCTACACCTTC. This sequence encodes CASSLPGTGAANYGYTF.

The gene calls are TRBV7-2 and TRBJ1-2, with D possibly being TRBD1 (5 bases). The CDR3 has 17 amino acids. The ends were cut back, 2 bases at V and 7 bases at J, with 23 bases in the middle. Germline CDR1 reads SGHTA; CDR2 reads FQGNSA. The CDR3 coding sequence is TGTGCCAGCAGCTTATCGGTAGGGGTTGGGGCCCCCTCTGGCTACACCTTC. It encodes CASSLSVGVGAPSGYTF.

V is TRBV18 and J is TRBJ2-7; D not resolved. The CDR3 is 16 amino acids. Germline loops: CDR1 KGHSH, CDR2 LQKENI. Trimming shortened V by 0 bases and J by 4 bases, and 16 bases separated the two germline ends. The CDR3 reads CASSPPAGSATYEQYF. The CDR3 nucleotides read TGTGCCAGCTCACCACCCGCTGGATCTGCCACATACGAGCAGTACTTC.

In its sample, this clonotype was seen a few times. The V gene is TRBV29-1, the J gene TRBJ2-7; weak D call: TRBD2 (5 bases). This CDR3 contains 15 residues. From germline, CDR1 is SQVTM and CDR2 ANQGSEA. The V gene lost 2 bases and the J gene lost 5 bases, with 19 bases spanning the gap. Written as DNA, the CDR3 is TGCAGCGTTGAATCTCGGATTCGGGGAGTCCACGAGCAGTACTTC. As protein: CSVESRIRGVHEQYF.

This clonotype turned up a few times. This rearrangement joins TRBV2 to TRBJ2-1; the D gene is possibly TRBD2 (5 bases). This CDR3 spans 13 amino acids. With 9 bases removed from V and 8 bases from J, the gap between germline ends came to 17 bases. The germline V gene has CDR1 SNHLY and CDR2 FYNNEI. CDR3 nucleotides: TGTGCCAGGAAAGGACTGGTCAGCGATGAGCAGTTCTTC. Encoded protein: CARKGLVSDEQFF.

This clonotype was recorded at least ten times. The chain combines TRBV28 with TRBJ2-7, with TRBD2 matching 7 bases. Germline lookup yields CDR1 MDHEN and CDR2 SYDVKM. The J segment lost 4 bases and the V segment lost 10 bases, leaving 7 bases of the junction unmatched. The length of the CDR3 is 12 residues. CDR3 region: CATNRGSYEQYF. The CDR3 nucleotides read TGTGCCACCAACCGCGGGAGTTACGAGCAGTACTTC.

The gene calls are TRBV6-5 and TRBJ2-7; the D gene could be TRBD1 or TRBD2 (5 bases each). The CDR3 contains 12 residues. Germline-derived CDR1 and CDR2 are MNHEY and SVGAGI. Trimming removed 6 bases from V and 6 bases from J, with 12 bases in between. The CDR3 coding sequence is TGTGCCAGCAGCTATTCGAGGGGCGAGCAGTACTTC. Amino acid sequence: CASSYSRGEQYF.

The chain combines TRBV11-2 with TRBJ2-1, with TRBD2 matching over 8 bases. V trimming: 3 bases; J trimming: 3 bases; junction bases outside the gene matches: 4. The CDR3 has 15 residues. Germline values: CDR1 SGHAT, CDR2 FQNNGV. CDR3 protein: CASSFSGIYYNEQFF. The CDR3, as DNA: TGTGCCAGCAGCTTTAGCGGGATATACTACAATGAGCAGTTCTTC. The variable domain in full, completed from reference TRBV11-2 and TRBJ2-1, reads EAGVAQSPRYKIIEKRQSVAFWCNPISGHATLYWYQQILGQGPKLLIQFQNNGVVDDSQLPKDRFSAERLKGVDSTLKIQPAKLEDSAVYLCASSFSGIYYNEQFFGPGTRLTVL.